One T cell receptor beta chain is described in this entry. This sample was taken from a study of shared clonotypes between healthy human individuals. Trimming at V came to 6 bases and at J to 6 bases, leaving 3 bases not matched to a gene. In germline, CDR1 is SGHNT, CDR2 YENEEA. This CDR3 contains 13 residues. TCRdb keeps only in-frame clones here, not all; method: immunoSEQ multiplex PCR. The table shows 2,500,000 or so clones, with 85% to 95% occurring only once. The sample taken for sequencing was naive CD4+ T cells from PBMCs. Indicated subset: CD45RA+ positively selected. The chain joins TRBV11-3 to TRBJ2-2; 8 positions agree with TRBD2. The source of this sequence is a man between 18 and 29 years old in good health. Some clones in this sample may be carry-over from other donors' samples. The CDR3 region is CASRRTSSGELFF. In nucleotides, the CDR3 is TGTGCCAGCAGACGGACTAGCTCCGGGGAGCTGTTTTTT.